The 20 T cell receptor beta chains below all came from one sample that was sequenced in a study of STAT5B mutations in CD4+ large granular lymphocyte leukemia. Clones were sequenced by immunoSEQ multiplex PCR, and TCRdb holds only the in-frame ones, with some missing. Altogether over 30,000 clones are present, 76% being singletons, with the ten largest covering roughly 7%. The sample taken for sequencing was CD4+ T cells from blood buffy coats. These receptor sequences come from a human donor in good health.

The genes are TRBV4-3 and TRBJ1-2; TRBD1 matches at 7 bases. V shed 0 bases and J 8 bases; nucleotides not matched to a gene: 12. The CDR3 contains 16 residues. The V gene's germline CDR1 is LGHNA and CDR2 YSLEER. CDR3 bases: TGCGCCAGCAGCCAAGATTGGGGAGGGGGCCAAAAGGGCTACACCTTC. As protein: CASSQDWGGGQKGYTF.

The chain joins TRBV5-1 to TRBJ2-5; no clear D gene. Germline CDR1 is SGHRS and CDR2 is YFSETQ. The CDR3 covers 12 residues. Trimming left V 4 bases short and J 6 bases short, with 10 bases between. The CDR3 DNA sequence: TGCGCCAGCAGCGAGGAGAGAAAGACCCAGTACTTC. Translated: CASSEERKTQYF. Full variable domain (remainder filled in from reference TRBV5-1 and TRBJ2-5): KAGVTQTPRYLIKTRGQQVTLSCSPISGHRSVSWYQQTPGQGLQFLFEYFSETQRNKGNFPGRFSGRQFSNSRSEMNVSTLELGDSALYLCASSEERKTQYFGPGTRLLVL.

V gene TRBV9 combines with J gene TRBJ1-4, with unresolved D. V dropped 7 bases and J dropped 0 bases, with 7 bases sitting between them. The germline CDR1 and CDR2 sequences are SGDLS and YYNGEE. This CDR3 region has 13 residues. The CDR3 is CASGRATNEKLFF. The CDR3 DNA is TGTGCCAGCGGGAGGGCAACTAATGAAAAACTGTTTTTT.

This clone has just a few counts. The chain has TRBV7-9 and TRBJ1-5, with D tentatively TRBD1 (6 bases). The CDR3 has 14 amino acids. The germline gives CDR1 SEHNR, CDR2 FQNEAQ (reference sequence). V shed 5 bases and J shed 0 bases, with 8 bases lying between them. The CDR3, as DNA: TGTGCCAGCAGCGGGGACACTAGCAATCAGCCCCAGCATTTT. The encoded protein is CASSGDTSNQPQHF.

The J gene is TRBJ2-1, the V gene TRBV25-1; 7 bases line up with TRBD1. Germline CDR1 and CDR2: MGHDK and SYGVNS. The CDR3 covers 14 residues. The ends lost 4 bases at V and 7 bases at J; junction bases unmatched: 7. The CDR3 DNA reads TGTGCCAGCAGTGTATCCTCCAGGGGGAATGAGCAGTTCTTC. Protein product: CASSVSSRGNEQFF.

V and J are TRBV25-1 and TRBJ2-7; 8 nucleotides line up with TRBD2. Trimming cost V 6 bases and J 2 bases; bases outside gene matches: 6. CDR1 and CDR2 from the germline V gene are MGHDK and SYGVNS. This CDR3 is 14 amino acids long. The CDR3 loop is CASSIAGSAYEQYF. The CDR3 bases are TGTGCCAGCAGCATAGCGGGATCCGCCTACGAGCAGTACTTC.

The gene calls are TRBV5-1 and TRBJ2-5; D gene unclear. CDR1 is SGHRS and CDR2 is YFSETQ in the germline V gene. This CDR3 is built from 14 residues. V lost 4 bases and J lost 0, with 10 bases in between. The CDR3 DNA is TGCGCCAGCAGCCTCAAAGCGAACCAAGAGACCCAGTACTTC. Translating it yields CASSLKANQETQYF.

The chain couples TRBV7-8 to TRBJ1-2; a weak D match, TRBD1 (6 bases). V was trimmed by 4 bases and J by 3 bases, leaving 15 bases between them. The CDR3 covers 15 residues. Germline assignment: CDR1 SGHVS and CDR2 FQNEAQ. CDR3 DNA: TGTGCCAGCAGCTCAGTCGGGACAAGCCACTATGGCTACACCTTC. Encoded protein: CASSSVGTSHYGYTF.

This chain connects TRBV9 to TRBJ2-2; 11 positions agree with TRBD2. Germline CDR1 and CDR2: SGDLS and YYNGEE. After removal of 4 bases from V and 10 bases from J, the junction contained 6 bases not matched to a gene. This CDR3 has 14 residues. For the CDR3, the DNA is TGTGCCAGCAGCCCAACTAGCGGGAGTCAGGAGCTGTTTTTT. This translates into CASSPTSGSQELFF.

The chain has TRBV7-2 and TRBJ1-1; D not resolved. V dropped 1 base and J dropped 2 bases, with 8 bases sitting between them. Germline lookup yields CDR1 SGHTA and CDR2 FQGNSA. The CDR3 totals 14 residues. In nucleotides, the CDR3 is TGTGCCAGCAGCTTAGTACGGTTCAACACTGAAGCTTTCTTT. Translation gives CASSLVRFNTEAFF. Supplemented by reference TRBV7-2 and TRBJ1-1, the full variable domain reads GAGVSQSPSNKVTEKGKDVELRCDPISGHTALYWYRQSLGQGLEFLIYFQGNSAPDKSGLPSDRFSAERTGGSVSTLTIQRTQQEDSAVYLCASSLVRFNTEAFFGQGTRLTVV.

The chain is built from TRBV15 and TRBJ2-6, with D possibly matching TRBD1 (6 bases). Germline-derived CDR1 and CDR2 are LNHNV and YYDKDF (reference sequence). Trimming cost V 2 bases and J 0 bases, with 17 bases left between them. The CDR3 is made up of 19 amino acids. CDR3 DNA: TGTGCCACCAGCAGACAAGGACCAGGGGCTCGCTCTGGGGCCAACGTCCTGACTTTC. Its translation is CATSRQGPGARSGANVLTF.

The chain employs TRBV27 and TRBJ2-5; TRBD2 might be the D (5 bases). Germline CDR1 MNHEY, CDR2 SMNVEV (reference sequence). V was shortened by 6 bases and J by 3 bases, with 14 bases between the two germline ends. This CDR3 comprises 14 residues. CDR3 sequence (DNA): TGTGCCAGCAGATATGAAGCGGCGAAAGAGACCCAGTACTTC. Its translation: CASRYEAAKETQYF.

The rearrangement links TRBV7-6 to TRBJ1-3; D is uncertain. Germline CDR1 reads SGHVS; CDR2 reads FNYEAQ. CDR3 size: 15 residues. Trimming cost V 1 base and J 1 base, with 8 bases left between them. CDR3 sequence reads: CASSLEVGSGNTIYF. The CDR3 DNA reads TGTGCCAGCAGCTTAGAAGTAGGATCTGGAAACACCATATATTTT.

This clone was seen a handful of times. The rearrangement uses TRBV21-1 and TRBJ1-5. TRBV21-1 is shown as a pseudogene. The CDR3 totals 14 residues. The CDR3 is CASSSSQICQPQHF. For the CDR3, the DNA is TGTGCCAGCAGCTCCAGCCAGATCTGTCAGCCCCAGCATTTT.

The chain carries TRBV7-9 and TRBJ2-1; 9 bases are shared with TRBD2. The germline CDR1 and CDR2 sequences are SEHNR and FQNEAQ (reference sequence). This CDR3 is built from 15 residues. With 5 bases clipped from V and 9 bases from J, the junction kept 11 bases outside the gene matches. The chain's CDR3 is CASSPGTSRGSEQFF. The CDR3 nucleotides read TGTGCCAGCAGCCCCGGGACTAGCCGCGGGAGTGAGCAGTTCTTC.

This chain links TRBV5-1 with TRBJ1-3, with D possibly TRBD1 on 6 matching bases. Germline assignment: CDR1 SGHRS and CDR2 YFSETQ. V dropped 4 bases and J dropped 0 bases, with 11 bases sitting between them. The CDR3 is 15 amino acids. The DNA of the CDR3 is TGCGCCAGCAGCCAGGGGACAAACTCTGGAAACACCATATATTTT. Protein sequence: CASSQGTNSGNTIYF.

J is TRBJ1-5 and V is TRBV6-1, with D perhaps TRBD1 (5 bases). This CDR3 region has 13 residues. Looked up from germline, CDR1 is MNHNS and CDR2 is SASEGT. V was clipped by 4 bases and J by 5 bases, with 9 bases between them. CDR3: CASSGGRDQPQHF. The CDR3 DNA sequence: TGTGCCAGCAGTGGCGGCAGGGATCAGCCCCAGCATTTT.

The chain combines TRBV18 with TRBJ2-7; TRBD1 agrees at 7 bases. The CDR3 totals 14 residues. Losses at the gene ends were 3 bases for V and 5 bases for J; bases not matched to a gene: 7. The germline gives CDR1 KGHSH, CDR2 LQKENI. The CDR3 spells CASSPMAGGNEQYF. The CDR3 coding sequence is TGTGCCAGCTCACCGATGGCAGGGGGAAACGAGCAGTACTTC.

This chain connects TRBV5-1 to TRBJ2-2, with a weak D call TRBD1 (6 bases). The CDR3 totals 15 residues. The V gene lost 0 bases and the J gene lost 4 bases, with 10 bases spanning the gap. Germline V gene lookup returns CDR1 SGHRS and CDR2 YFSETQ. CDR3: CASSLEQGGTGELFF. CDR3 in DNA: TGCGCCAGCAGCTTGGAACAGGGTGGCACCGGGGAGCTGTTTTTT. The whole variable domain, remainder taken from reference TRBV5-1 and TRBJ2-2, is KAGVTQTPRYLIKTRGQQVTLSCSPISGHRSVSWYQQTPGQGLQFLFEYFSETQRNKGNFPGRFSGRQFSNSRSEMNVSTLELGDSALYLCASSLEQGGTGELFFGEGSRLTVL.

The chain couples TRBV5-1 to TRBJ2-5; no definite D call. Germline CDR1 SGHRS, CDR2 YFSETQ. The CDR3 loop spans 13 amino acids. V lost 3 bases and J lost 4, with 10 bases in between. The CDR3 sequence: CASSSASGETQYF. In DNA, the CDR3 is TGCGCCAGCAGCTCGGCTAGTGGAGAGACCCAGTACTTC.